The present T cell receptor beta chain was sequenced within a study of blood T cell repertoires in COVID-19. The wider study: T cells, B-cell-depleted T cells, or PBMCs supplied cDNA or gDNA.

This CDR3 region has 12 residues. Germline loops: CDR1 SGHDT, CDR2 YYEEEE. The J segment lost 6 bases and the V segment lost 3 bases, leaving 3 bases of the junction unmatched. Original data processing: It was from reference gene primer amplification that nucleated cell counts were estimated. Libraries were prepared by immunoSEQ multiplex PCR; TCRdb keeps only in-frame clonotypes and omits some of them. V and J calls and clone size are given by that table; D and trimming were obtained from the DNA. The repertoire includes 200,000 to 250,000 clones, roughly 90% of them detected once, and approximately 16% sits in the top ten. Before they entered the study, exposed participants had met a COVID-19 case within 2 weeks.

The TCR sequence derives from a man under 40 who had been exposed to COVID-19. V is TRBV5-6 and J is TRBJ2-7; TRBD1 agrees at 7 bases. Sequenced sample: PBMCs or T cells enriched from blood (not recorded which). The CDR3 sequence: CASSWTGREQYF. The CDR3 DNA reads as TGTGCCAGCAGCTGGACAGGCCGCGAGCAGTACTTC. Drawing the rest from reference TRBV5-6 and TRBJ2-7, the complete variable domain is DAGVTQSPTHLIKTRGQQVTLRCSPKSGHDTVSWYQQALGQGPQFIFQYYEEEERQRGNFPDRFSGHQFPNYSSELNVNALLLGDSALYLCASSWTGREQYFGPGTRLTVT.